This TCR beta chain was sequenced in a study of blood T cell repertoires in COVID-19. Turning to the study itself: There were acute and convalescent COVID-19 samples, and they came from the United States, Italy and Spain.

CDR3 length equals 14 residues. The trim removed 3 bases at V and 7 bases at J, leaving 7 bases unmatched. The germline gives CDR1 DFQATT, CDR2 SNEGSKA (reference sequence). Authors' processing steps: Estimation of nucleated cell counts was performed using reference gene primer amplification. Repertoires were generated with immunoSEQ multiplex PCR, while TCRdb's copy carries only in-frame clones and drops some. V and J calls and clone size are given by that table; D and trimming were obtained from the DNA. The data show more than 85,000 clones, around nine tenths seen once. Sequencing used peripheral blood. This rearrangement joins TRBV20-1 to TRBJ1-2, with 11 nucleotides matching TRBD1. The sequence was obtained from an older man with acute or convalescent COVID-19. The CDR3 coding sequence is TGCAGTGCTAGTTCCGGACAGGGGGCTTTTGGCTACACCTTC. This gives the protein CSASSGQGAFGYTF.